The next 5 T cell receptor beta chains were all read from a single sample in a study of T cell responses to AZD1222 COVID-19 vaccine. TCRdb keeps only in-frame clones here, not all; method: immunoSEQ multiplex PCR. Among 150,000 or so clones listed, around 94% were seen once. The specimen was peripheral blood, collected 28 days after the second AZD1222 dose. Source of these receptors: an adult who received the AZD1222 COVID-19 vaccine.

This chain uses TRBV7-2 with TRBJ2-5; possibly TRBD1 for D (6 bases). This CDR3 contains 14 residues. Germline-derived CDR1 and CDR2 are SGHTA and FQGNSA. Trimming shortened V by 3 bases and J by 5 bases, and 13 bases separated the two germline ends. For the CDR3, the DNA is TGTGCCAGCAGCTTCGGGACAACCGAGGAGACCCAGTACTTC. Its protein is CASSFGTTEETQYF. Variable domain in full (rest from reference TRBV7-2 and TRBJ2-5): GAGVSQSPSNKVTEKGKDVELRCDPISGHTALYWYRQSLGQGLEFLIYFQGNSAPDKSGLPSDRFSAERTGGSVSTLTIQRTQQEDSAVYLCASSFGTTEETQYFGPGTRLLVL.

The DNA for the CDR3 is TGTGCCAGCAGCCAAGAGGTACTTAGCGGGGCCCCCGCAGATACGCAGTATTTT. Translating gives CASSQEVLSGAPADTQYF. The chain joins TRBV4-2 to TRBJ2-3; 8 bases match TRBD2. The CDR3 has 18 amino acids. Per the germline V gene, CDR1 is LGHNA and CDR2 is YNFKEQ. Trimming removed 0 bases from V and 4 bases from J; junction bases left unmatched: 12.

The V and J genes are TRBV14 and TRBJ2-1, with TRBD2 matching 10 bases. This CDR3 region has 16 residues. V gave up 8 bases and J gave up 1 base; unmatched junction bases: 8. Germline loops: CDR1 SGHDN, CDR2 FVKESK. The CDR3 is CASGLLAGPSYNEQFF. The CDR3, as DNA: TGTGCCAGCGGGTTACTAGCGGGACCTTCCTACAATGAGCAGTTCTTC.

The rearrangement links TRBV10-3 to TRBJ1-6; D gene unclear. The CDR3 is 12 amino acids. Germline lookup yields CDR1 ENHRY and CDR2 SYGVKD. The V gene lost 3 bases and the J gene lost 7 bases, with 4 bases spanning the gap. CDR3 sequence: CAISDSNSPLHF. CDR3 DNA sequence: TGTGCCATCAGTGACAGCAATTCACCCCTCCACTTT.

This CDR3 reads CASSKWRTGYEQYF. In DNA form, the CDR3 reads TGTGCCAGTAGTAAATGGAGAACGGGATACGAGCAGTACTTC. The V gene is TRBV19, the J gene TRBJ2-7, with D possibly being TRBD2 (5 bases). CDR3 length equals 14 residues. V was shortened by 4 bases and J by 4 bases, with 14 bases between the two germline ends. Looked up from germline, CDR1 is LNHDA and CDR2 is SQIVND (reference sequence).